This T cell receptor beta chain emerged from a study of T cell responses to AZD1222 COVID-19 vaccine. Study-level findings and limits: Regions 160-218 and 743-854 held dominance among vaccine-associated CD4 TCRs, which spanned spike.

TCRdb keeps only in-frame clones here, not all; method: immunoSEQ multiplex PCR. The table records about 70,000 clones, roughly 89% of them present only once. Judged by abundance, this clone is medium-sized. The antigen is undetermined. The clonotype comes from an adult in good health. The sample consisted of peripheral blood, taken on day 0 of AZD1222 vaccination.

The CDR3 here is CASSRRARGSNYGYTF. CDR3 sequence (DNA): TGTGCCAGCAGCCGCAGGGCCCGAGGGTCTAACTATGGCTACACCTTC. The chain employs TRBV28 and TRBJ1-2, with D possibly TRBD1 on 5 matching bases. Trimming pared 6 bases from V and 0 bases from J, leaving 17 bases between. Germline lookup yields CDR1 MDHEN and CDR2 SYDVKM. This CDR3 comprises 16 residues.